The T cell receptor (beta chain) described here comes from a study of blood T cell repertoires in COVID-19. About the research overall: Acute and convalescent COVID-19 specimens originated in the United States, Italy and Spain. In each case, the material was cDNA or gDNA derived from T cells, B-cell-depleted T cells, or PBMCs.

The CDR3 length is 15 residues. Germline CDR1 LGHNA, CDR2 YNFKEQ. Trimming took 0 bases from V and 2 from J, leaving 5 bases between them. In the original processing: Counts of nucleated cells, estimated from reference gene primer amplification, were obtained. Profiling relied on immunoSEQ multiplex PCR, and the TCRdb table lists in-frame clones only, not all of them. V and J calls and clone size are those listed in that table; D and trimming were worked out from the DNA. The table has over 350,000 clones, roughly 85% seen once; the top ten hold almost 1.5%. The sequence came from a young woman with active or convalescent COVID-19. The genes are TRBV4-2 and TRBJ2-6, with D unresolved. The specimen was peripheral blood. The CDR3 DNA reads as TGTGCCAGCAGCCAAGAGTCAGCTGGGGCCAACGTCCTGACTTTC. Amino acid sequence: CASSQESAGANVLTF.